This entry features one T cell receptor (beta chain) sequence. Clones were read by immunoSEQ multiplex PCR, and TCRdb kept only the in-frame ones, dropping some. The table has about 5,400 clones, around 89% seen once. This sample was taken from a study of chemoradiotherapy in HPV16-positive cancers. CDR1 MNHEY and CDR2 SMNVEV come from the germline V gene (reference sequence). V lost 5 bases to trimming and J lost 6 bases; unmatched junction nucleotides: 8. CDR3 length: 14 residues. The receptor was derived from a human donor with HPV-associated anogenital cancer. Sample: blood, taken from a patient who underwent chemoradiotherapy. This chain links TRBV27 with TRBJ1-2; TRBD1 matches at 8 bases. CDR3 nucleotide sequence: TGTGCCAGCAGTCCCGACAGGGGATTGGATGGCTACACCTTC. This gives the protein CASSPDRGLDGYTF.